The following is a T cell receptor beta chain sequence with its context. Its antigen remains unknown. Time point specified: newly diagnosed, previously untreated cHL patient sample. The V gene's germline CDR1 is SGDLS and CDR2 YYNGEE. The V end lost 5 bases, the J end lost 3 bases, and 13 bases lay between the germline ends. CDR3 size: 14 residues. Libraries were prepared by immunoSEQ multiplex PCR; TCRdb keeps only in-frame clonotypes and omits some of them. The data contain roughly 20,000 clones, around 94% of them singletons. The sample is drawn from a study of PD-1 blockade in classical Hodgkin lymphoma. Study-level findings and limits: As was reported, newly diagnosed patients showed lower baseline TCR diversity than healthy donors did.

V gene TRBV9 combines with J gene TRBJ2-3; no clear D gene. Sample: peripheral blood mononuclear cells (PBMCs). This receptor was obtained from a human donor with classical Hodgkin lymphoma. CDR3 loop: CASRPSSETDTQYF. The CDR3 DNA reads as TGTGCCAGCAGGCCCTCTAGTGAAACAGATACGCAGTATTTT.